This TCR beta chain was retrieved from a study of blood T cell repertoires in COVID-19. Looking at the study overall: Collection of acute and convalescent COVID-19 samples took place in the United States, Italy and Spain. T cells, B-cell-depleted T cells, or PBMCs supplied cDNA or gDNA.

How the authors handled the data: How many nucleated cells were present was estimated from reference gene primer amplification. Assay: immunoSEQ multiplex PCR; the TCRdb copy retains only in-frame clones and omits some. The V and J calls and clone size come from that table; D and trimming were worked out from the DNA. The sample records 140,000 to 150,000 clones, roughly 79% being singletons. Per the germline V gene, CDR1 is GTSNPN and CDR2 is SVGIG (reference sequence). The CDR3 totals 14 residues. Trimming took 1 base from V and 4 from J, leaving 13 bases between them. Sample: peripheral blood. The chain links TRBV30 to TRBJ1-1; perhaps TRBD1 as D (5 bases). This sequence originates from a human donor with acute or convalescent COVID-19. The donor label of this sample is uncertain. The CDR3 sequence is CAWSGRGKGTEAFF. The DNA for the CDR3 is TGTGCCTGGAGTGGCCGGGGGAAGGGCACTGAAGCTTTCTTT.